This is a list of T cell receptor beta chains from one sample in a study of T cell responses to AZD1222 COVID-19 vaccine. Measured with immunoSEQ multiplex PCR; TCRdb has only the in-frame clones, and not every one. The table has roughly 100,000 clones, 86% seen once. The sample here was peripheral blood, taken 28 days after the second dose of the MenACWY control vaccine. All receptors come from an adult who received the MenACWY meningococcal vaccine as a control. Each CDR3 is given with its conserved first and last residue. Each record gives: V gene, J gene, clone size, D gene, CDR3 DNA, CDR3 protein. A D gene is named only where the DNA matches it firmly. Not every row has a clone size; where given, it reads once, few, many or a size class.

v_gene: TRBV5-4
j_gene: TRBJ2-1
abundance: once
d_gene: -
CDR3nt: TGTGCCAGCAGCCCCGCGAGGGAGAGCTCCTACAATGAGCAGTTCTTC
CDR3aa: CASSPARESSYNEQFF

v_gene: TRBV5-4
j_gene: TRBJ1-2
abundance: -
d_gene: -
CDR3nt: TGTGCCAGCAGCTTGTCCAACAGGGTTGGAGATGATGGCTACACCTTC
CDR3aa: CASSLSNRVGDDGYTF

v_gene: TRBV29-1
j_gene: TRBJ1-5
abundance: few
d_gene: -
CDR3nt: TGCAGCGTTGACTATAGCAAGCCCCCTCAGCCCCAGCATTTT
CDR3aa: CSVDYSKPPQPQHF

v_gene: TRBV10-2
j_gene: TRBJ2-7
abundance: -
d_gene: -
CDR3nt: TGCGCCAGCAGTGAGTTGCCAGCCGGGGAGCAGTACTTC
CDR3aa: CASSELPAGEQYF

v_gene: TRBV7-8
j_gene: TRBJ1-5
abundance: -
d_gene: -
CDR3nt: TGTGCCAGCAGCTTTTACGACAGGCAGGCATATCAGCCCCAGCATTTT
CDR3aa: CASSFYDRQAYQPQHF

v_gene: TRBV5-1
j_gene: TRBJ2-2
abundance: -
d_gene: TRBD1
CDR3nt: TGCGCCGGACGGACAGGGGTCACCGGGGAGCTGTTTTTT
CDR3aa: CAGRTGVTGELFF

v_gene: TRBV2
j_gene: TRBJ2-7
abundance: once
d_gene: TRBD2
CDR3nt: TGTGCCAGCAGTGAAGGGACTAGCACCTACGAGCAGTACTTC
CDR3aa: CASSEGTSTYEQYF

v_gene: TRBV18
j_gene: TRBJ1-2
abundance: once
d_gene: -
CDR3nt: TGTGCCAGCTCACCACTGGGACGGCGAGATAGAGGCTACACCTTC
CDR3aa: CASSPLGRRDRGYTF

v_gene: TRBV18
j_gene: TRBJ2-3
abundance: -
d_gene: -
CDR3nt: TGTGCCAGCTCACCGGGGGCCGGAGATACGCAGTATTTT
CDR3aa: CASSPGAGDTQYF

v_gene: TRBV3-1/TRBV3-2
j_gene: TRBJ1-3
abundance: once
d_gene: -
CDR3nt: TGTGCCTCGGGTGGGAACTCTGGAAACACCATATATTTT
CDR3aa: CASGGNSGNTIYF

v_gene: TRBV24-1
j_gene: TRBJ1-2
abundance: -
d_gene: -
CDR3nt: TGTGCCACCAGTGGCCCATCTACTGGCTACACCTTC
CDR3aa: CATSGPSTGYTF

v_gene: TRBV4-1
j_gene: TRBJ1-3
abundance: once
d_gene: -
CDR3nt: TGCGCCAGCAGCCAAGCTGTGAAGGCCTCTGGAAACACCATATATTTT
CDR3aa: CASSQAVKASGNTIYF

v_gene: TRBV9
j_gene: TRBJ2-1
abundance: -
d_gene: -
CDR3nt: TGTGCCAGCAGCGTAGGCCGGGCTAGCCGCGGAAATGAGCAGTTCTTC
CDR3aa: CASSVGRASRGNEQFF

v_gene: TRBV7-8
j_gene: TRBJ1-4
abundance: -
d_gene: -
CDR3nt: TGTGCCAGCAGCTCCTCCGGGTTATCTGAAAAACTGTTTTTT
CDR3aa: CASSSSGLSEKLFF

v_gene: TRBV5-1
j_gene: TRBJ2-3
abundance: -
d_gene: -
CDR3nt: TGCGCCAGCAGCTTCAACGCAGATACGCAGTATTTT
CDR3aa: CASSFNADTQYF

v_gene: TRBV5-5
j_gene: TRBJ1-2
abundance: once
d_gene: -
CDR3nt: TGTGCCAGCAGCTTGGGCAGAGTCAACTATGGCTACACCTTC
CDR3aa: CASSLGRVNYGYTF

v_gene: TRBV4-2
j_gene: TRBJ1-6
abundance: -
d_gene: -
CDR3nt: TGTGCCAGCAGCCAAGAAGCAGGGCAGTCCTATAATTCACCCCTCCACTTT
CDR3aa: CASSQEAGQSYNSPLHF

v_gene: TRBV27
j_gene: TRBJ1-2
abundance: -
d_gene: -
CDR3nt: TGTGCCAGCAAGGTGGGCACCCTAGCTAACTATGGCTACACCTTC
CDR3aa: CASKVGTLANYGYTF